This passage covers 22 T cell receptor beta chains from one sample sequenced in a study of cytomegalovirus exposure and HLA in healthy donors. Primers for the PCR totalled 60 Vbeta and 13 Jbeta. Clones were read by immunoSEQ multiplex PCR, and TCRdb kept only the in-frame ones, dropping some. The sample shows some 170,000 clones, 65% to 75% of them seen only once. The sample taken for sequencing was PBMCs. These receptors all come from a human donor in good health.

The chain recombines TRBV5-6 with TRBJ1-4; D is unresolved. The length of the CDR3 is 16 residues. Per the germline V gene, CDR1 is SGHDT and CDR2 is YYEEEE. V dropped 1 base and J dropped 10 bases, with 20 bases sitting between them. CDR3 region: CASSLWSSGLVGKLFF. The CDR3, as DNA: TGTGCCAGCAGCTTGTGGTCTTCGGGTCTCGTGGGAAAACTGTTTTTT.

The chain is built from TRBV9 and TRBJ2-5; 10 bases align to TRBD2. The CDR3 runs to 16 residues. The V segment lost 0 bases and the J segment 1 base; nucleotides outside the gene matches: 3. Germline V gene lookup returns CDR1 SGDLS and CDR2 YYNGEE. In DNA, the CDR3 is TGTGCCAGCAGCGTAGATGCTAGCGGGGGCCAAGAGACCCAGTACTTC. This codes for CASSVDASGGQETQYF.

V is TRBV7-9 and J is TRBJ2-7; D gene ambiguous. V gave up 5 bases and J gave up 3 bases, with 14 bases separating them. The CDR3 runs 14 residues. CDR1 SEHNR and CDR2 FQNEAQ come from the germline V gene (reference sequence). The CDR3 DNA reads as TGTGCCAGCAGCCCCCCTTTGGTAGACTACGAGCAGTACTTC. This gives the protein CASSPPLVDYEQYF.

V gene TRBV28 combines with J gene TRBJ2-3, with D possibly matching TRBD2 (7 bases). The CDR3 has 15 amino acids. Germline V lookup: CDR1 MDHEN, CDR2 SYDVKM. Trimming shortened V by 7 bases and J by 1 base, and 15 bases separated the two germline ends. The CDR3: CASTPEGGGTDTQYF. DNA of the CDR3: TGTGCCAGCACCCCCGAGGGGGGGGGCACAGATACGCAGTATTTT.

V is TRBV9 and J is TRBJ2-5; 9 bases align to TRBD1. The J call may be faulty, since TRBJ2-7 better matches the DNA end. The germline gives CDR1 SGDLS, CDR2 YYNGEE. The CDR3 runs 14 residues. CDR3 loop: CASSVGTGIYEQYF. The CDR3 DNA follows: TGTGCCAGCAGCGTCGGGACAGGGATTTACGAGCAGTACTTC.

The chain is built from TRBV5-4 and TRBJ1-2; tentatively, D is TRBD1 (5 bases). Germline loops: CDR1 SGHNT, CDR2 YYREEE (reference sequence). The germline V and J ends were trimmed by 3 bases and 7 bases, with 19 bases remaining between them. The CDR3 is 15 amino acids. The CDR3 loop is CASSSGGGLECGYTF. Here the CDR3 DNA reads TGTGCCAGCAGCTCGGGGGGGGGTTTGGAATGTGGCTACACCTTC.

This clone has just one count. The J gene is TRBJ2-1, the V gene TRBV12-5, with 8 bases fitting TRBD2. The V gene's germline CDR1 is LGHNT and CDR2 FRNRAP. The trim removed 6 bases at V and 1 base at J, leaving 8 bases unmatched. The CDR3 consists of 16 residues. The CDR3 is CASGPPGGGSYNEQFF. The CDR3 DNA follows: TGTGCTAGTGGACCCCCGGGCGGGGGGTCCTACAATGAGCAGTTCTTC.

The V gene is TRBV19, the J gene TRBJ1-2; 7 bases match TRBD1. V was pared by 5 bases and J by 3 bases, with 9 bases of the junction left unmatched. Germline values: CDR1 LNHDA, CDR2 SQIVND (reference sequence). The CDR3 covers 15 residues. The CDR3 bases are TGTGCCAGTAGTCCAAACAGGGGCGCAGACTATGGCTACACCTTC. Residues: CASSPNRGADYGYTF.

This rearrangement joins TRBV2 to TRBJ1-5; 9 positions match TRBD1. This CDR3 is 16 amino acids long. CDR1 is SNHLY and CDR2 is FYNNEI in the germline V gene. With V trimmed by 4 bases and J by 2 bases, 6 bases remained unmatched. In DNA form, the CDR3 reads TGTGCCAGCAGTGGGGGCCGGGACAGGGGCAATCAGCCCCAGCATTTT. Residues: CASSGGRDRGNQPQHF. The variable domain in full, with the rest retrieved from reference TRBV2 and TRBJ1-5, is EPEVTQTPSHQVTQMGQEVILRCVPISNHLYFYWYRQILGQKVEFLVSFYNNEISEKSEIFDDQFSVERPDGSNFTLKIRSTKLEDSAMYFCASSGGRDRGNQPQHFGDGTRLSIL.

The chain couples TRBV18 to TRBJ1-2; D is ambiguous. The CDR3 consists of 15 residues. Deletions cut 3 bases from V and 0 bases from J, with 11 bases between. The germline V gene encodes CDR1 KGHSH and CDR2 LQKENI. CDR3 DNA sequence: TGTGCCAGCTCACCCGGGCGGGAGTCTAACTATGGCTACACCTTC. The encoded protein is CASSPGRESNYGYTF.

This clone was picked up a small number of times. This chain connects TRBV7-3 to TRBJ1-1; TRBD1 matches 8 bases. The length of the CDR3 is 13 residues. V shed 4 bases, J shed 5 bases, and the junction held 3 bases outside the gene matches. Germline loops: CDR1 SGHTA, CDR2 FQGTGA. CDR3 region: CASSSTGATEAFF. DNA of the CDR3: TGTGCCAGCAGCTCGACAGGGGCAACTGAAGCTTTCTTT.

With regard to this clone: One end of the junction does not line up with germline, which may come from a read error. The chain has TRBV10-3 and TRBJ1-1; D not certain. The CDR3 loop spans 13 amino acids. The germline gives CDR1 ENHRY, CDR2 SYGVKD. CDR3 sequence reads: CATSGEMNTEAFF. The CDR3 DNA sequence: TGTGCCACCAGTGGGGAGATGAACACTGAAGCTTTCTTT.

This chain connects TRBV19 to TRBJ2-1; 14 bases fit TRBD2. The V and J ends lost 6 bases and 5 bases, in that order; junction bases with no gene match: 18. CDR3 length: 20 residues. Germline CDR1 LNHDA, CDR2 SQIVND (reference sequence). In DNA form, the CDR3 reads TGTGCCAGTAGGAACAGGGTCGGACTAGCGGGGGGCCCTTCAAACAATGAGCAGTTCTTC. Protein sequence: CASRNRVGLAGGPSNNEQFF.

The V and J genes are TRBV29-1 and TRBJ1-4, with D possibly TRBD1 on 5 matching bases. In germline, CDR1 is SQVTM, CDR2 ANQGSEA. The CDR3 has 12 amino acids. Deletions cut 7 bases from V and 5 bases from J, with 11 bases between. This CDR3 is CSGGRGNEKLFF. The CDR3 nucleotides read TGCAGCGGCGGACGGGGGAATGAAAAACTGTTTTTT.

The V gene is TRBV5-5, the J gene TRBJ1-1; 8 nucleotides match TRBD1. The CDR3 length is 16 residues. The V segment lost 4 bases and the J segment 0 bases; nucleotides outside the gene matches: 8. Germline CDR1 reads SGHKS; CDR2 reads YYEKEE (reference sequence). The CDR3 loop is CASSVDRARLNTEAFF. The CDR3 region has the DNA TGTGCCAGCAGCGTGGACAGGGCGAGGCTGAACACTGAAGCTTTCTTT. The variable domain in full, with the rest retrieved from reference TRBV5-5 and TRBJ1-1, is DAGVTQSPTHLIKTRGQQVTLRCSPISGHKSVSWYQQVLGQGPQFIFQYYEKEERGRGNFPDRFSARQFPNYSSELNVNALLLGDSALYLCASSVDRARLNTEAFFGQGTRLTVV.

This chain links TRBV5-1 with TRBJ2-2; TRBD2 agrees at 9 bases. Germline assignment: CDR1 SGHRS and CDR2 YFSETQ. V lost 2 bases to trimming and J lost 4 bases; unmatched junction nucleotides: 9. The CDR3 loop spans 17 amino acids. The CDR3 here is CASSFNSGGAATGELFF. The CDR3 DNA reads TGCGCCAGCAGCTTTAATAGCGGGGGCGCAGCCACCGGGGAGCTGTTTTTT.

This rearrangement joins TRBV6-5 to TRBJ2-1; a possible D gene is TRBD2 (6 bases). This CDR3 is 15 amino acids long. V gave up 11 bases and J gave up 0 bases, with 17 bases separating them. Germline V gene sequence: CDR1 MNHEY, CDR2 SVGAGI. Here the CDR3 reads CAVASGTFSYNEQFF. In nucleotides, the CDR3 is TGTGCCGTCGCCTCGGGGACTTTCTCCTACAATGAGCAGTTCTTC.

This sequence joins TRBV29-1 and TRBJ1-1; D gene ambiguous. Deletions cut 5 bases from V and 8 bases from J, with 18 bases between. Germline CDR1 and CDR2: SQVTM and ANQGSEA. CDR3 length: 13 residues. CDR3 in amino acids: CSVYALDGSEAFF. For the CDR3, the DNA is TGCAGCGTTTACGCGCTCGATGGTAGCGAAGCTTTCTTT.

The rearrangement uses TRBV5-1 and TRBJ2-7; maybe TRBD2 (6 bases). Trimming left V 0 bases short and J 2 bases short, with 9 bases between. Germline CDR1 SGHRS, CDR2 YFSETQ. The CDR3 runs 14 residues. This CDR3 is CASSLVPGAYEQYF. The DNA of the CDR3 is TGCGCCAGCAGCTTGGTCCCGGGAGCCTACGAGCAGTACTTC.

The rearrangement links TRBV12-5 to TRBJ2-7; possibly TRBD1 for D (6 bases). Germline values: CDR1 LGHNT, CDR2 FRNRAP. The ends were cut back, 6 bases at V and 5 bases at J, with 20 bases in the middle. The CDR3 is 15 amino acids. The DNA for the CDR3 is TGTGCTAGTGGCCCCAGGGGCTTAGGTTTGGACGAGCAGTACTTC. Protein product: CASGPRGLGLDEQYF.

V usage is TRBV2 and J usage is TRBJ1-3, with TRBD1 as a possible D gene (6 bases). Germline V gene sequence: CDR1 SNHLY, CDR2 FYNNEI. This CDR3 contains 15 residues. V was shortened by 6 bases and J by 0 bases, with 12 bases between the two germline ends. For the CDR3, the DNA is TGTGCCAGCAGCGAACAGGGTAGCTCTGGAAACACCATATATTTT. It is translated as CASSEQGSSGNTIYF.

J is TRBJ1-2 and V is TRBV5-1; D gene ambiguous. CDR1 is SGHRS, CDR2 YFSETQ, per germline. This CDR3 is built from 15 residues. The germline V and J ends were trimmed by 0 bases and 7 bases, with 16 bases remaining between them. The CDR3 protein is CASSLVFREAGGYTF. CDR3 bases: TGCGCCAGCAGCTTGGTTTTTAGGGAGGCGGGTGGCTACACCTTC.